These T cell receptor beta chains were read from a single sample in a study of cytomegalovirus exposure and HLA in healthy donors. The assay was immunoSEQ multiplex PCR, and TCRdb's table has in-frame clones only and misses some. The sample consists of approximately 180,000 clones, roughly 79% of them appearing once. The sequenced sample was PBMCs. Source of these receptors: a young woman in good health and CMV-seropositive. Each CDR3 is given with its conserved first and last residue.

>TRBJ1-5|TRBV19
CASSTSPGSNGNQPQHF
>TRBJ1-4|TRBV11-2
CASSLGWGEGEKLFF
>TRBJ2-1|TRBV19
CASSISGDGYNEQFF
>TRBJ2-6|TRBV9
CASSATGIGSSGANVLTF
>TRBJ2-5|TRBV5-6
CASSSLGGEGETQYF
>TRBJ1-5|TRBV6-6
CASSEGRNQPQHF
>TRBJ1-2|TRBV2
CASKRNMIFQDRGSGYTF
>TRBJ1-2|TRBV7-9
CASSQNLRGAHGYTF
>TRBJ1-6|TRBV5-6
CASNGQGAGNSPLHF
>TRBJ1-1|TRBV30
CAWSVRRLFTEAFF
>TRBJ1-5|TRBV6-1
CASTKESNQPQHF
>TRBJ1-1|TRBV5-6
CASSLNMNTEAFF
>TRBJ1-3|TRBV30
CAWRPTANTIYF
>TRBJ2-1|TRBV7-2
CASSLGGIYNEQFF
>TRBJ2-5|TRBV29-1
CSVELEPETQYF
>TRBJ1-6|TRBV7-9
CASNREIDSPLHF
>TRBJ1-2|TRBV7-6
CASSLEAGGLYGYTF
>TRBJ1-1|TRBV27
CASSTGTPNTEAFF
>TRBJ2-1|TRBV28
CASSSGTGANNEQFF
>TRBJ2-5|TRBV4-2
CASSQVVRGRETQYF
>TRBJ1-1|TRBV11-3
CASSVGQGNTEAFF
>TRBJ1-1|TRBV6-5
CASSHGQNTEAFF
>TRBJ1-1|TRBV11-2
CASRRDRWMGVTGEAFF
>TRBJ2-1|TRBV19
CASSNPAGISYNEQFF
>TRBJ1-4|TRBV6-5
CASSYRQGRNEKLFF
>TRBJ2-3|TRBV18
CASSPTSADTQYF
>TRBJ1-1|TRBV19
CASSIYWGPYTEAFF
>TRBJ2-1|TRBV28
CASTNTSGGRNEQFF
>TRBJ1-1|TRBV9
CASSPGDKNTEAFF
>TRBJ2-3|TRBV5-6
CASSWGWFVLTTDTQYF
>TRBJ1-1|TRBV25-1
CASSGPRNTEAFF
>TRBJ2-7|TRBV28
CAGSQGATHEQYF
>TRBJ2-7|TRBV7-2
CASSPKGLGSYEQYF
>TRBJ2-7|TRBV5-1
CASSSWTSGGEQYF
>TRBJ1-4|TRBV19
CASTYVRDSSATNEKLFF